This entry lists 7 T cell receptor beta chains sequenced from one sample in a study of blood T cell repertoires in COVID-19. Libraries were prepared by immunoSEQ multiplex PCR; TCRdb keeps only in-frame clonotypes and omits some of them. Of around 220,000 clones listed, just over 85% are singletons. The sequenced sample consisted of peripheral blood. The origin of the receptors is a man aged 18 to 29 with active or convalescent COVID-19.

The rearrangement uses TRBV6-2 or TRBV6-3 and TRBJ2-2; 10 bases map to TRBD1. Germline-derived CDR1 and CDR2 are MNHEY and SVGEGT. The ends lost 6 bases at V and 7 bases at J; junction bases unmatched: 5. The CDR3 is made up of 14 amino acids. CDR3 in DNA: TGTGCCAGCAGCAAGACAGGGGGCATCGGGGAGCTGTTTTTT. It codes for CASSKTGGIGELFF.

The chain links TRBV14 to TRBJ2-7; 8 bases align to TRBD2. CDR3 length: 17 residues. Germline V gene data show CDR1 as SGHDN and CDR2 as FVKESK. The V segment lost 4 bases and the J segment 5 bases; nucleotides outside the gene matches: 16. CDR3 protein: CASSPGGPGVEVHEQYF. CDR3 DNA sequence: TGTGCCAGCAGCCCGGGGGGGCCGGGGGTAGAGGTTCACGAGCAGTACTTC.

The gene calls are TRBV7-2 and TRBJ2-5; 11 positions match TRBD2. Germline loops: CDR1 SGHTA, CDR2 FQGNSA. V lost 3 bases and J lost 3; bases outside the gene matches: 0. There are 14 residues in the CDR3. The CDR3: CASSLTSGKETQYF. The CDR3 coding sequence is TGTGCCAGCAGCTTGACTAGCGGGAAAGAGACCCAGTACTTC.

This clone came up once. This CDR3 is CASRPTTGLNQPQHF. The CDR3, as DNA: TGTGCCAGCAGACCTACGACAGGGCTCAATCAGCCCCAGCATTTT. This rearrangement joins TRBV6-5 to TRBJ1-5, with 7 bases lining up with TRBD1. This CDR3 region has 15 residues. Germline loops: CDR1 MNHEY, CDR2 SVGAGI. V trimming: 6 bases; J trimming: 3 bases; junction bases outside the gene matches: 8.

CDR3 in amino acids: CSAVTGSGGTEAFF. DNA of the CDR3: TGCAGCGCCGTTACTGGTTCGGGGGGGACTGAAGCTTTCTTT. The rearrangement joins TRBV29-1 to TRBJ1-1, with D perhaps TRBD1 (5 bases). V was pared by 7 bases and J by 5 bases, with 20 bases between. CDR3 length: 14 residues. CDR1 and CDR2 from the germline V gene are SQVTM and ANQGSEA.

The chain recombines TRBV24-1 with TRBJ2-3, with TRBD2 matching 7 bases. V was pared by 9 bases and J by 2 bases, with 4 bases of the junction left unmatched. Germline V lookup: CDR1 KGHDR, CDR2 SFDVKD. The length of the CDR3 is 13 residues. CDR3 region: CATGGVLTDTQYF. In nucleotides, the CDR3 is TGTGCCACCGGGGGGGTTCTCACAGATACGCAGTATTTT.

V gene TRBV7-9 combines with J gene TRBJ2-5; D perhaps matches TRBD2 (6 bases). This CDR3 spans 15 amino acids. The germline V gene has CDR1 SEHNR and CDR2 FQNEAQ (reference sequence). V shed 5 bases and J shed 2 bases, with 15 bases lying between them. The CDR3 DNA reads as TGTGCCAGCAGCCCCTTCAGCGGGCCTCAAGAGACCCAGTACTTC. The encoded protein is CASSPFSGPQETQYF.